The 24 T cell receptor beta chains below all came from one sample that was sequenced in a study of breast tumors, draining lymph nodes, adjacent tissues. One entry per CDR3 protein, called by TCRdb with MiXCR from the multiplex PCR reads. The table has about 14,000 distinct CDR3 sequences, around 53% seen once; the top ten hold approximately 30%. Sequencing input: tumor-adjacent breast tissue. The source of these receptors is a female donor with breast cancer. Some clones in this sample may be carry-over from other donors' samples.

This clonotype was seen at least ten times. The chain employs TRBV10-3 and TRBJ1-1, with D possibly TRBD1 on 6 matching bases. The germline V and J ends were trimmed by 6 bases and 1 base, with 12 bases remaining between them. Germline V gene lookup returns CDR1 ENHRY and CDR2 SYGVKD. This CDR3 comprises 14 residues. DNA of the CDR3: TGTGCCATCAGCCCACAGGGTAGGAACACTGAAGCTTTCTTT. This sequence encodes CAISPQGRNTEAFF.

The chain combines TRBV29-1 with TRBJ1-2; D may be TRBD1 (6 bases). Trimming removed 7 bases from V and 4 bases from J, with 10 bases in between. The CDR3 runs 11 residues. In germline, CDR1 is SQVTM, CDR2 ANQGSEA. The CDR3 region is CSADRTYGYTF. In nucleotides, the CDR3 is TGCAGCGCGGACAGAACCTATGGCTACACCTTC.

The chain recombines TRBV12-3 or TRBV12-4 with TRBJ1-3; D is undetermined. CDR3 length: 12 residues. The V and J ends lost 4 bases and 3 bases respectively, with 4 bases between them. The chain's CDR3 is CASSSGGNTIYF. CDR3 sequence (DNA): TGTGCCAGCAGTTCAGGTGGAAACACCATATATTTT.

This clonotype is categorized as large. V gene TRBV4-1 combines with J gene TRBJ2-7, with D hard to call. CDR1 MGHRA and CDR2 YSYEKL come from the germline V gene. The V end lost 4 bases, the J end lost 4 bases, and 11 bases lay between the germline ends. The CDR3 is 13 residues long. CDR3 region: CASSPPAQYEQYF. Here the CDR3 DNA reads TGCGCCAGCAGCCCCCCAGCCCAATACGAGCAGTACTTC.

The rearrangement uses TRBV19 and TRBJ1-2; no reliable D call. There are 21 residues in the CDR3. CDR1 and CDR2 (germline): LNHDA, SQIVND (reference sequence). V lost 5 bases and J 0 bases, leaving 31 bases between the germline ends. CDR3 nucleotides: TGTGCCAGTAGTGTCCCTTTTAGAGTGGCTATATTCTTATGTGCTAACTATGGCTACACCTTC. This translates into CASSVPFRVAIFLCANYGYTF.

Worth noting for this clonotype: As the CDR3 is not closed by the conserved phenylalanine or tryptophan, this likely results from a read error. V is TRBV9 and J is TRBJ2-7; 7 bases line up with TRBD2. After removal of 4 bases from V and 5 bases from J, the junction contained 12 bases not matched to a gene. CDR3 length: 15 residues. Germline V gives CDR1 SGDLS, CDR2 YYNGEE. CDR3 nucleotides: TGTGCCAGCAGCCCGCCCGGGACCAGCGGGAACGAGCAGTACTCC. Its translation: CASSPPGTSGNEQYS.

The CDR3 DNA is TGTGCCAGCAGTCGGGGACAGGGACGAAAAATTGATGGCTACACCTTC. Its translation: CASSRGQGRKIDGYTF. The chain recombines TRBV6-6 with TRBJ1-2, with 9 bases identical to TRBD1. The trim removed 5 bases at V and 6 bases at J, leaving 13 bases unmatched. CDR1 is MNHNY and CDR2 is SVGAGI in the germline V gene (reference sequence). This CDR3 has 16 amino acids.

V and J are TRBV7-8 and TRBJ2-1, with D tentatively TRBD2 (6 bases). Trimming took 8 bases from V and 3 from J, leaving 20 bases between them. The length of the CDR3 is 16 residues. Germline V gives CDR1 SGHVS, CDR2 FQNEAQ. The CDR3, as DNA: TGTGCCAGCGGCGCCCGGACTGGCGGGATCTACAATGAGCAGTTCTTC. This gives the protein CASGARTGGIYNEQFF.

The rearrangement links TRBV20-1 to TRBJ1-5; possible D gene TRBD1, 5 bases. The V and J ends lost 3 bases and 4 bases respectively, with 16 bases between them. The CDR3 totals 15 residues. The V gene's germline CDR1 is DFQATT and CDR2 SNEGSKA (reference sequence). CDR3 residues: CSASRVLEWNQPQHF. As DNA, the CDR3 is TGCAGTGCTAGCAGGGTATTGGAGTGGAATCAGCCCCAGCATTTT.

The chain combines TRBV19 with TRBJ2-1; 12 bases are shared with TRBD1. Germline V gene sequence: CDR1 LNHDA, CDR2 SQIVND (reference sequence). V lost 10 bases to trimming and J lost 8 bases; unmatched junction nucleotides: 9. CDR3 length: 14 residues. In DNA form, the CDR3 reads TGTGCCACTGCCGGGACAGGGGGCATTTATGAGCAGTTCTTC. Encoded protein: CATAGTGGIYEQFF.

The chain carries TRBV20-1 and TRBJ2-5; TRBD2 matches at 11 bases. The CDR3 has 14 residues. CDR1 and CDR2 from the germline V gene are DFQATT and SNEGSKA (reference sequence). With 5 bases clipped from V and 5 bases from J, the junction kept 7 bases outside the gene matches. The CDR3: CSAQLAGVQETQYF. The CDR3 region has the DNA TGCAGTGCTCAACTAGCGGGAGTTCAGGAGACCCAGTACTTC.

The chain links TRBV29-1 to TRBJ1-4; weak D call: TRBD1 (5 bases). Gene TRBJ1-1 matches the end of the DNA better, so the J call may be wrong. CDR1 and CDR2 from the germline V gene are SQVTM and ANQGSEA. The CDR3 runs to 12 residues. In nucleotides, the CDR3 is TGCAGCGTCAAACCGTCGGGGGTTGGAGCTTTCTTT. It is translated as CSVKPSGVGAFF.

This clonotype was observed once. The chain carries TRBV2 and TRBJ1-1; D gene uncertain. The germline V gene has CDR1 SNHLY and CDR2 FYNNEI. This CDR3 comprises 12 residues. V lost 2 bases and J 5 bases, leaving 6 bases between the germline ends. The CDR3 nucleotides read TGTGCCAGCAGTGAACGAAAGACTGAAGCTTTCTTT. The encoded protein is CASSERKTEAFF.

J is TRBJ2-3 and V is TRBV28; TRBD1 might be the D (7 bases). The length of the CDR3 is 15 residues. In germline, CDR1 is MDHEN, CDR2 SYDVKM. Deletions cut 3 bases from V and 0 bases from J, with 10 bases between. The CDR3 DNA reads TGTGCCAGCAGTTTCGGGGGACAGAGCACAGATACGCAGTATTTT. It codes for CASSFGGQSTDTQYF. Full variable domain (outside the CDR3, taken from reference TRBV28 and TRBJ2-3): DVKVTQSSRYLVKRTGEKVFLECVQDMDHENMFWYRQDPGLGLRLIYFSYDVKMKEKGDIPEGYSVSREKKERFSLILESASTNQTSMYLCASSFGGQSTDTQYFGPGTRLTVL.

The V call is TRBV11-2, the J call TRBJ1-4; TRBD1 might be the D (6 bases). The CDR3 consists of 16 residues. The V end lost 5 bases, the J end lost 4 bases, and 17 bases lay between the germline ends. Germline V gene lookup returns CDR1 SGHAT and CDR2 FQNNGV. The chain's CDR3 is CASSPFGGGINEKLFF. The CDR3, as DNA: TGTGCCAGCAGCCCATTTGGAGGGGGGATTAATGAAAAACTGTTTTTT.

This clonotype was recorded only once. One junction end disagrees with the germline gene, perhaps due to a read error. The chain employs TRBV20-1 and TRBJ2-7; 9 nucleotides align to TRBD1. The CDR3 is 16 residues long. Germline V lookup: CDR1 DFQATT, CDR2 SNEGSKA (reference sequence). CDR3 coding DNA: TGCGGTGCTAGAGTTCCGGCGGGGACAGGGTATTACGAGCAGTACTTC. This gives the protein CGARVPAGTGYYEQYF.

The chain links TRBV7-8 to TRBJ1-1; D is unresolved. Germline loops: CDR1 SGHVS, CDR2 FQNEAQ. Trimming took off 7 bases at V and 0 bases at J, with 6 bases between the two ends. The CDR3 consists of 12 residues. The CDR3 loop reads CASTGLNTEAFF. The CDR3 DNA reads TGTGCCAGCACGGGGTTGAACACTGAAGCTTTCTTT.

This clonotype was observed a handful of times. The CDR3 DNA reads TGCGCCAGTGGGACAGGGAATTCACCCCTCCACTTT. It specifies CASGTGNSPLHF. The J gene is TRBJ1-6, the V gene TRBV5-1; 9 bases match TRBD1. The CDR3 has 12 amino acids. From germline, CDR1 is SGHRS and CDR2 YFSETQ. V shed 8 bases and J 7 bases; nucleotides not matched to a gene: 1.

The chain has TRBV7-2 and TRBJ2-1; 8 bases map to TRBD1. V was clipped by 1 base and J by 4 bases; unmatched bases: 3. The CDR3 totals 15 residues. The germline V gene encodes CDR1 SGHTA and CDR2 FQGNSA. The DNA of the CDR3 is TGTGCCAGCAGCTTAGGCAGGGGGCTATACAATGAGCAGTTCTTC. It specifies CASSLGRGLYNEQFF. The whole variable domain, filled in from reference TRBV7-2 and TRBJ2-1, reads GAGVSQSPSNKVTEKGKDVELRCDPISGHTALYWYRQSLGQGLEFLIYFQGNSAPDKSGLPSDRFSAERTGGSVSTLTIQRTQQEDSAVYLCASSLGRGLYNEQFFGPGTRLTVL.

The rearrangement links TRBV30 to TRBJ1-2; D uncertain. The CDR3 spans 11 residues. The germline gives CDR1 GTSNPN, CDR2 SVGIG (reference sequence). V lost 4 bases, J lost 9 bases, and 12 bases lay in between. The CDR3 sequence is CAWTNLRSYTF. The CDR3 DNA follows: TGTGCCTGGACTAACCTTCGGAGCTACACCTTC.

This clonotype was counted ten times or more. V usage is TRBV5-1 and J usage is TRBJ2-5; 8 bases are shared with TRBD1. Losses at the gene ends were 4 bases for V and 5 bases for J; bases not matched to a gene: 10. The CDR3 extends over 15 amino acids. In germline, CDR1 is SGHRS, CDR2 YFSETQ. DNA for the CDR3: TGCGCCAGCAGCCCTAAGGACAGGGCGCAGGAGACCCAGTACTTC. Its translation is CASSPKDRAQETQYF.

This rearrangement joins TRBV5-1 to TRBJ2-1; D ambiguous. V shed 0 bases and J shed 10 bases, with 23 bases lying between them. This CDR3 region has 17 residues. Germline V lookup: CDR1 SGHRS, CDR2 YFSETQ. CDR3 DNA sequence: TGCGCCAGCAGCTTGGTCGTTGGAGATGGCTCCTATAACGAGCAGTTCTTC. This gives the protein CASSLVVGDGSYNEQFF. The full variable domain, rest sourced from reference TRBV5-1 and TRBJ2-1, is KAGVTQTPRYLIKTRGQQVTLSCSPISGHRSVSWYQQTPGQGLQFLFEYFSETQRNKGNFPGRFSGRQFSNSRSEMNVSTLELGDSALYLCASSLVVGDGSYNEQFFGPGTRLTVL.

By sample fraction, this clonotype is medium-sized (0.01 to 0.1%). V gene TRBV20-1 combines with J gene TRBJ1-1; TRBD1 is a possible D gene (5 bases). Trimming cost V 6 bases and J 6 bases, with 20 bases left between them. The CDR3 extends over 14 amino acids. Germline CDR1 reads DFQATT; CDR2 reads SNEGSKA (reference sequence). Written as DNA, the CDR3 is TGCAGTGCGGCCCCACAGGAATTTGGGCCTGAAGCTTTCTTT. Protein: CSAAPQEFGPEAFF.

The rearrangement joins TRBV20-1 to TRBJ1-2; D is unclear. V was cut by 0 bases and J by 6 bases, with 8 bases left in between. CDR3 length equals 12 residues. Germline assignment: CDR1 DFQATT and CDR2 SNEGSKA (reference sequence). CDR3 residues: CSAREHKHGYTF. In nucleotides, the CDR3 is TGCAGTGCTAGAGAGCACAAGCATGGCTACACCTTC.